The 19 T cell receptor beta chains in this list originate from one sample, sequenced in a study of cytomegalovirus exposure and HLA in healthy donors. With 60 Vbeta and 13 Jbeta primers, the PCR was carried out. The table came from immunoSEQ multiplex PCR; TCRdb's copy has only in-frame clones and leaves some out. The table shows 170,000 or so clones, with under 90% occurring only once. The sequenced sample consisted of PBMCs. Every receptor here comes from a man between 18 and 35 years old in good health and CMV-seronegative.

This chain links TRBV2 with TRBJ1-2, with a possible D match to TRBD1 (5 bases). V was pared by 6 bases and J by 2 bases, with 7 bases between. This CDR3 region has 12 residues. The V gene's germline CDR1 is SNHLY and CDR2 FYNNEI. DNA of the CDR3: TGTGCCAGCAGGACAGAGAACTATGGCTACACCTTC. Translation: CASRTENYGYTF.

The rearrangement links TRBV30 to TRBJ2-3; TRBD1 agrees at 8 bases. Germline CDR1 is GTSNPN and CDR2 is SVGIG (reference sequence). This CDR3 contains 13 residues. With 2 bases clipped from V and 4 bases from J, the junction kept 2 bases outside the gene matches. CDR3 bases: TGTGCCTGGAGTCCGACAGGGGCAGATACGCAGTATTTT. Residues: CAWSPTGADTQYF.

To note about this clone: This CDR3 is missing its conserved last phenylalanine or tryptophan, likely due to a read error. V usage is TRBV5-1 and J usage is TRBJ2-7; 7 bases fit TRBD1. This CDR3 has 13 amino acids. V was clipped by 4 bases and J by 6 bases; unmatched bases: 7. Germline V gene lookup returns CDR1 SGHRS and CDR2 YFSETQ. The CDR3 coding sequence is TGCGCCAGCAGCCTACTGACAGGGTCCGAGCAGTACCTC. Translation: CASSLLTGSEQYL.

Here the CDR3 reads CASSTTELAGLKYF. Written as DNA, the CDR3 is TGTGCCAGTAGTACGACTGAACTAGCGGGTTTAAAGTATTTT. The gene calls are TRBV19 and TRBJ2-3; 9 nucleotides align to TRBD2. This CDR3 has 14 residues. The J segment lost 13 bases and the V segment lost 4 bases, leaving 12 bases of the junction unmatched. Per the germline V gene, CDR1 is LNHDA and CDR2 is SQIVND (reference sequence). The whole variable domain, filled in from reference TRBV19 and TRBJ2-3, reads DGGITQSPKYLFRKEGQNVTLSCEQNLNHDAMYWYRQDPGQGLRLIYYSQIVNDFQKGDIAEGYSVSREKKESFPLTVTSAQKNPTAFYLCASSTTELAGLKYFGPGTRLTVL.

The J gene is TRBJ2-5, the V gene TRBV5-1; possibly TRBD1 for D (6 bases). Germline V gene data show CDR1 as SGHRS and CDR2 as YFSETQ. The CDR3 contains 15 residues. Trimming took off 4 bases at V and 5 bases at J, with 18 bases between the two ends. CDR3 region: CASSGLTGPSETQYF. The CDR3 nucleotides read TGCGCCAGCAGCGGCTTGACAGGCCCGTCGGAGACCCAGTACTTC.

This clone showed up just once. The chain links TRBV19 to TRBJ1-4; D not certain. CDR3 length: 15 residues. V shed 4 bases and J shed 5 bases, with 14 bases lying between them. Looked up from germline, CDR1 is LNHDA and CDR2 is SQIVND (reference sequence). CDR3 loop: CASSSSGGENEKLFF. DNA of the CDR3: TGTGCCAGTAGTAGTTCCGGTGGTGAAAATGAAAAACTGTTTTTT.

This chain connects TRBV28 to TRBJ2-5; 10 bases fit TRBD2. This CDR3 has 16 residues. Germline-derived CDR1 and CDR2 are MDHEN and SYDVKM. Losses at the gene ends were 3 bases for V and 2 bases for J; bases not matched to a gene: 6. CDR3 amino acids: CASSFQTSGRQETQYF. The CDR3 region has the DNA TGTGCCAGCAGTTTCCAGACTAGCGGGCGACAAGAGACCCAGTACTTC. The complete variable domain, with remaining parts taken from reference TRBV28 and TRBJ2-5, reads DVKVTQSSRYLVKRTGEKVFLECVQDMDHENMFWYRQDPGLGLRLIYFSYDVKMKEKGDIPEGYSVSREKKERFSLILESASTNQTSMYLCASSFQTSGRQETQYFGPGTRLLVL.

This chain connects TRBV9 to TRBJ1-2, with 7 bases fitting TRBD1. After removal of 3 bases from V and 3 bases from J, the junction contained 2 bases not matched to a gene. CDR1 and CDR2 (germline): SGDLS, YYNGEE. The CDR3 has 13 amino acids. The CDR3 spells CASSADRDYGYTF. As DNA, the CDR3 is TGTGCCAGCAGCGCCGACAGGGACTATGGCTACACCTTC. Using reference TRBV9 and TRBJ1-2 for the parts outside the CDR3, the full variable domain is DSGVTQTPKHLITATGQRVTLRCSPRSGDLSVYWYQQSLDQGLQFLIQYYNGEERAKGNILERFSAQQFPDLHSELNLSSLELGDSALYFCASSADRDYGYTFGSGTRLTVV.

V is TRBV2 and J is TRBJ2-5; D might be TRBD1 (5 bases). This CDR3 contains 14 residues. Looked up from germline, CDR1 is SNHLY and CDR2 is FYNNEI. The V end was cut by 7 bases, the J end by 0 bases, with 12 bases between. CDR3 coding DNA: TGTGCCAGCACTCCGACAGAGTACCAAGAGACCCAGTACTTC. Its translation: CASTPTEYQETQYF.

This chain links TRBV30 with TRBJ2-1; D is undetermined. Trimming left V 1 base short and J 4 bases short, with 11 bases between. Germline CDR1 reads GTSNPN; CDR2 reads SVGIG (reference sequence). The CDR3 has 14 residues. CDR3 nucleotide sequence: TGTGCCTGGAGTGATAAGGTCGGGTACAATGAGCAGTTCTTC. This sequence encodes CAWSDKVGYNEQFF.

The chain recombines TRBV19 with TRBJ2-7, with unresolved D. The CDR3 loop spans 14 amino acids. V was clipped by 4 bases and J by 0 bases, with 10 bases between them. CDR1 and CDR2 (germline): LNHDA, SQIVND (reference sequence). CDR3: CASSRASSSYEQYF. The CDR3 nucleotides read TGTGCCAGTAGTAGGGCCTCGAGCTCCTACGAGCAGTACTTC.

The CDR3 region is CASSPNRGEQYF. The CDR3 DNA follows: TGTGCCAGCAGCCCCAATAGGGGGGAGCAGTACTTC. The J gene is TRBJ2-7, the V gene TRBV5-6, with a tentative D call TRBD1 (6 bases). This CDR3 has 12 amino acids. Trimming shortened V by 4 bases and J by 7 bases, and 12 bases separated the two germline ends. Germline V gene data show CDR1 as SGHDT and CDR2 as YYEEEE.

The gene calls are TRBV4-1 and TRBJ2-2, with D unclear. This CDR3 comprises 13 residues. Trimming stripped 1 base from V and 7 bases from J, with 7 bases between. Germline V gives CDR1 MGHRA, CDR2 YSYEKL. The CDR3, as DNA: TGCGCCAGCAGCCAAGTGCAGGTCGGGGAGCTGTTTTTT. Protein sequence: CASSQVQVGELFF.

J is TRBJ1-2 and V is TRBV6-6, with 7 bases that match TRBD1. The CDR3 extends over 13 amino acids. V trimming: 5 bases; J trimming: 3 bases; junction bases outside the gene matches: 3. Germline V gene sequence: CDR1 MNHNY, CDR2 SVGAGI (reference sequence). In DNA, the CDR3 is TGTGCCAGCAGTCCGGGACAGTACTATGGCTACACCTTC. It codes for CASSPGQYYGYTF.

This chain uses TRBV18 with TRBJ1-2; D not certain. The CDR3 runs 16 residues. Germline CDR1 and CDR2: KGHSH and LQKENI. V dropped 0 bases and J dropped 6 bases, with 17 bases sitting between them. CDR3 bases: TGTGCCAGCTCACCACCATCCCGCCGGGTCTTCCATGGCTACACCTTC. Translated: CASSPPSRRVFHGYTF.

The chain joins TRBV6-5 to TRBJ1-6; a possible D gene is TRBD1 (6 bases). Germline assignment: CDR1 MNHEY and CDR2 SVGAGI. V was clipped by 5 bases and J by 9 bases, with 17 bases between them. The CDR3 loop spans 15 amino acids. The CDR3 coding sequence is TGTGCCAGCAGTCAGGCGGACAGAGCCTTTTCACCCCTCCACTTT. Its translation is CASSQADRAFSPLHF.

The V call is TRBV18, the J call TRBJ1-5, with 7 bases lining up with TRBD1. The junction had 6 bases not matched to a gene; V was cut back by 4 bases and J by 3 bases. The V gene's germline CDR1 is KGHSH and CDR2 LQKENI. The CDR3 sequence is 15 residues long. CDR3 nucleotide sequence: TGTGCCAGCTCACGGTGGGGACAGATCAATCAGCCCCAGCATTTT. Its protein product is CASSRWGQINQPQHF.

This clone was observed once. The chain joins TRBV28 to TRBJ2-7; TRBD1 agrees at 9 bases. The junction had 6 bases not matched to a gene; V was cut back by 6 bases and J by 3 bases. Germline assignment: CDR1 MDHEN and CDR2 SYDVKM. The CDR3 is made up of 14 amino acids. The CDR3 spells CASRTGTGYYEQYF. DNA for the CDR3: TGTGCCAGCAGAACCGGGACAGGGTACTACGAGCAGTACTTC.

The V and J genes are TRBV11-2 and TRBJ1-2; possible D gene TRBD1, 5 bases. This CDR3 region has 14 residues. Trimming took off 3 bases at V and 6 bases at J, with 14 bases between the two ends. The V gene's germline CDR1 is SGHAT and CDR2 FQNNGV. The CDR3, as DNA: TGTGCCAGCAGCTTGGGGCTCCCAGCCGATGGCTACACCTTC. Translation gives CASSLGLPADGYTF.